A single sample gave rise to the 32 T cell receptor beta chains below, sequenced in a study of regulatory T cells in long-lasting Graves disease. Sequencing libraries for TCR beta were prepared with iRepertoire HTBI primers and Arm-PCR of CDR3 regions. TCRdb re-derived calls from the multiplex PCR reads in MiXCR, one entry per CDR3 protein. The sample records roughly 420,000 distinct CDR3 sequences, less than 15% being singletons. The time point is: newly diagnosed GD, antithyroid drugs for less than 3 months. RNA from PBMCs was the source of the TCR library. The sample was also linked to a second study, of T cells in Graves' hyperthyroidism and ophthalmopathy.

The source was peripheral blood mononuclear cells (PBMCs), collected at new diagnosis, from a patient treated with antithyroid drugs. Receptors were obtained from a woman in her fifties or sixties with Graves disease.

This clonotype was detected many times. This sequence joins TRBV7-8 and TRBJ2-1, with 9 bases lining up with TRBD1. Germline assignment: CDR1 SGHVS and CDR2 FQNEAQ. The CDR3 is 17 amino acids. The V gene end was trimmed by 1 base and the J gene end by 3 bases; junction bases not matched to a gene: 7. CDR3 amino acids: CASSLVSTGGFYNEQFF. CDR3 sequence (DNA): TGTGCCAGCAGCTTAGTATCGACAGGGGGATTCTACAATGAGCAGTTCTTC.

The chain uses TRBV5-1 and TRBJ2-5; D ambiguous. V lost 4 bases and J lost 1, with 11 bases in between. CDR3 size: 14 residues. The V gene's germline CDR1 is SGHRS and CDR2 YFSETQ. In DNA form, the CDR3 reads TGCGCCAGCAGCGTCACGGAGTCCCAAGAGACCCAGTACTTC. Protein product: CASSVTESQETQYF.

This clonotype was seen only a few times. The V and J genes are TRBV4-1 and TRBJ2-5; 15 bases map to TRBD2. V was pared by 3 bases and J by 5 bases, with 7 bases of the junction left unmatched. The CDR3 is 17 amino acids. Germline-derived CDR1 and CDR2 are MGHRA and YSYEKL. In DNA form, the CDR3 reads TGCGCCAGCAGCCATCACGGACTAGCGGGAGGGCCGGAGACCCAGTACTTC. Translating gives CASSHHGLAGGPETQYF.

The chain uses TRBV13 and TRBJ2-7, with D perhaps TRBD1 or TRBD2 (7 bases each). The CDR3 length is 14 residues. V was cut by 5 bases and J by 3 bases, with 14 bases left in between. Germline V CDR1 and CDR2: PRHDT, FYEKMQ (reference sequence). The CDR3 bases are TGTGCCAGCAGCCCGACAGGGAGGGACTACGAGCAGTACTTC. It specifies CASSPTGRDYEQYF.

V gene TRBV5-1 combines with J gene TRBJ1-1; tentatively, D is TRBD1 (5 bases). With 4 bases removed from V and 5 bases from J, the gap between germline ends came to 21 bases. Germline V CDR1 and CDR2: SGHRS, YFSETQ. This CDR3 spans 16 amino acids. CDR3 region: CASSLGTGTRNTEAFF. The CDR3 DNA reads TGCGCCAGCAGCCTGGGTACCGGGACTAGGAATACTGAAGCTTTCTTT.

The rearrangement links TRBV7-2 to TRBJ1-5; D unresolved. CDR3 length equals 16 residues. CDR1 SGHTA and CDR2 FQGNSA come from the germline V gene. Trimming left V 5 bases short and J 0 bases short, with 14 bases between. The CDR3 region is CASSPLGQYSNQPQHF. The CDR3 DNA reads as TGTGCCAGCAGCCCCCTAGGCCAATATAGCAATCAGCCCCAGCATTTT.

The rearrangement uses TRBV18 and TRBJ2-7, with D perhaps TRBD1 (6 bases). This CDR3 contains 14 residues. Germline V gene lookup returns CDR1 KGHSH and CDR2 LQKENI. V lost 5 bases, J lost 6 bases, and 17 bases lay in between. CDR3 DNA sequence: TGTGCCAGCTCAAGTAACAGGGAATTGGCCGAGCAGTACTTC. It codes for CASSSNRELAEQYF.

This clonotype was detected many times. At one of its ends the junction is not consistent with the germline gene, which may arise from a read error. The chain is built from TRBV7-7 and TRBJ2-3, with no clear D. Germline CDR1 is SSHAT and CDR2 is FNYEAQ (reference sequence). The length of the CDR3 is 13 residues. CDR3 DNA sequence: TGTGCTAGCAGCTTAAAGCTTGATTATACGCAGTATTTT. It translates to CASSLKLDYTQYF.

This clonotype was observed at least ten times. The chain couples TRBV20-1 to TRBJ2-7, with 8 positions matching TRBD1. This CDR3 region has 13 residues. Trimming removed 5 bases from V and 5 bases from J; junction bases left unmatched: 8. Germline values: CDR1 DFQATT, CDR2 SNEGSKA (reference sequence). CDR3 DNA sequence: TGCAGTGCTTGCCAGGGGGCGATCGACGAGCAGTACTTC. Protein product: CSACQGAIDEQYF.

This rearrangement joins TRBV6-2 or TRBV6-3 to TRBJ2-2; a weak D match, TRBD2 (6 bases). The germline V and J ends were trimmed by 0 bases and 3 bases, with 8 bases remaining between them. CDR3 length: 15 amino acids. In germline, CDR1 is MNHEY, CDR2 SVGEGT. CDR3 amino acids: CASSYSASDTGELFF. As DNA, the CDR3 is TGTGCCAGCAGTTACTCAGCTAGCGACACCGGGGAGCTGTTTTTT.

This clonotype was detected many times. This chain connects TRBV29-1 to TRBJ2-7; the D gene is possibly TRBD2 (5 bases). Germline loops: CDR1 SQVTM, CDR2 ANQGSEA. The V gene lost 3 bases and the J gene lost 2 bases, with 17 bases spanning the gap. This CDR3 has 15 residues. CDR3 sequence: CSVDTKNGNTYEQYF. The CDR3 nucleotides read TGCAGCGTTGATACAAAGAACGGGAACACCTACGAGCAGTACTTC.

This clonotype was found many times. The chain has TRBV12-3 or TRBV12-4 and TRBJ2-1, with TRBD2 matching 9 bases. This CDR3 is 15 amino acids long. V shed 4 bases, J shed 7 bases, and the junction held 8 bases outside the gene matches. The CDR3 protein is CASSYGGRVANEQFF. CDR3 DNA sequence: TGTGCCAGCAGTTATGGCGGGAGGGTTGCAAATGAGCAGTTCTTC.

The table lists this clonotype with many counts. The rearrangement uses TRBV2 and TRBJ2-5, with D perhaps TRBD1 (7 bases). This CDR3 comprises 14 residues. Germline CDR1 is SNHLY and CDR2 is FYNNEI. With 7 bases removed from V and 4 bases from J, the gap between germline ends came to 16 bases. For the CDR3, the DNA is TGTGCCAGCAACAGACAGGGAGGAGGAGAGACCCAGTACTTC. Translated: CASNRQGGGETQYF.

CDR3: CASSLVGSGRPNEQFF. The CDR3 DNA reads TGTGCCAGCAGCTTAGTCGGTAGCGGGAGGCCGAATGAGCAGTTCTTC. J is TRBJ2-1 and V is TRBV7-2; TRBD2 agrees at 10 bases. There are 16 residues in the CDR3. V gave up 1 base and J gave up 7 bases; unmatched junction bases: 7. Germline V gene lookup returns CDR1 SGHTA and CDR2 FQGNSA.

A word on this clonotype: This likely traces to a read error, being one base from a far larger clone. The gene calls are TRBV7-9 and TRBJ1-5, with D perhaps TRBD1 (5 bases). The CDR3 is 18 residues long. The V and J ends lost 5 bases and 4 bases respectively, with 24 bases between them. CDR1 is SEHNR and CDR2 is FQNEAQ in the germline V gene (reference sequence). The CDR3 sequence is CASSREALGALPNQPQHF. The DNA of the CDR3 is TGTGCCAGCAGCAGAGAAGCACTCGGGGCCCTACCGAATCAGCCCCAGCATTTT.

This clonotype turned up a few times. The rearrangement joins TRBV7-3 to TRBJ2-2; unclear D gene. This CDR3 is 15 amino acids long. The germline V and J ends were trimmed by 0 bases and 1 base, with 6 bases remaining between them. Germline V gene lookup returns CDR1 SGHTA and CDR2 FQGTGA. The CDR3 loop is CASSLTSVNTGELFF. The CDR3 nucleotides read TGTGCCAGCAGCTTAACGTCAGTGAACACCGGGGAGCTGTTTTTT.

The chain carries TRBV30 and TRBJ1-5; D is possibly TRBD1 (5 bases). V dropped 2 bases and J dropped 0 bases, with 26 bases sitting between them. The CDR3 covers 20 residues. Germline CDR1 GTSNPN, CDR2 SVGIG (reference sequence). CDR3 nucleotides: TGTGCCTGGAGTCCCGCGAACCACGTTGGGACCGTTATTAGCAATCAGCCCCAGCATTTT. Its protein product is CAWSPANHVGTVISNQPQHF.

This clonotype has ten or more counts. CDR3 DNA sequence: TGTGCCAGCTCACCGGGAGTCCGGAGGAACACTGAAGCTTTCTTT. The encoded protein is CASSPGVRRNTEAFF. The chain combines TRBV18 with TRBJ1-1; D unclear. This CDR3 has 15 amino acids. V gave up 3 bases and J gave up 1 base, with 12 bases separating them. Germline CDR1 reads KGHSH; CDR2 reads LQKENI.

The chain has TRBV29-1 and TRBJ2-7; 8 bases line up with TRBD1. CDR1 SQVTM and CDR2 ANQGSEA come from the germline V gene. The length of the CDR3 is 14 residues. The J segment lost 2 bases and the V segment lost 3 bases, leaving 6 bases of the junction unmatched. CDR3 loop: CSVERDRSPYEQYF. In DNA form, the CDR3 reads TGCAGCGTTGAGAGGGACAGGAGTCCCTACGAGCAGTACTTC.

The chain is built from TRBV4-1 and TRBJ1-5; D unclear. Trimming cost V 1 base and J 9 bases, with 13 bases left between them. The germline V gene has CDR1 MGHRA and CDR2 YSYEKL. The CDR3 spans 14 residues. CDR3 residues: CASSQVGVLPPQHF. CDR3 DNA: TGCGCCAGCAGCCAAGTAGGCGTACTCCCGCCCCAGCATTTT.

In this sample, this clonotype turned up a few times. The V gene is TRBV4-1, the J gene TRBJ2-1; the D gene is possibly TRBD2 (6 bases). Germline V CDR1 and CDR2: MGHRA, YSYEKL. Deletions cut 0 bases from V and 2 bases from J, with 8 bases between. The CDR3 is made up of 15 amino acids. The chain's CDR3 is CASSQDSGTYNEQFF. The CDR3 nucleotides read TGCGCCAGCAGCCAAGATAGCGGCACCTACAATGAGCAGTTCTTC.

The chain couples TRBV5-1 to TRBJ2-5; possibly TRBD2 for D (5 bases). Trimming shortened V by 4 bases and J by 0 bases, and 16 bases separated the two germline ends. CDR3 length equals 16 residues. Germline loops: CDR1 SGHRS, CDR2 YFSETQ. CDR3 sequence: CASSDPGVQYQETQYF. DNA for the CDR3: TGCGCCAGCAGCGATCCCGGGGTACAGTACCAAGAGACCCAGTACTTC.

The table lists this clonotype with many counts. This sequence joins TRBV6-1 and TRBJ1-1, with TRBD1 identical over 10 bases. V gave up 7 bases and J gave up 3 bases; unmatched junction bases: 8. Germline CDR1 and CDR2: MNHNS and SASEGT. The CDR3 is made up of 15 amino acids. CDR3 protein: CASTQGDRGDTEAFF. Here the CDR3 DNA reads TGTGCCAGCACCCAAGGGGACAGGGGTGACACTGAAGCTTTCTTT.

The table lists this clonotype with a few counts. The rearrangement links TRBV7-9 to TRBJ2-5; 9 bases align to TRBD2. The germline gives CDR1 SEHNR, CDR2 FQNEAQ (reference sequence). The CDR3 consists of 15 residues. The junction had 4 bases not matched to a gene; V was cut back by 3 bases and J by 2 bases. The CDR3 DNA reads as TGTGCCAGCAGCTTTCTCCTAGCGGGACAAGAGACCCAGTACTTC. As protein: CASSFLLAGQETQYF.

This clonotype was seen only a few times. The chain is built from TRBV19 and TRBJ2-1; 16 bases are shared with TRBD2. The length of the CDR3 is 16 residues. CDR1 LNHDA and CDR2 SQIVND come from the germline V gene (reference sequence). With V trimmed by 3 bases and J by 7 bases, 3 bases remained unmatched. This chain's CDR3 is CASSMGLAGGPNEQFF. The DNA for the CDR3 is TGTGCCAGTAGTATGGGACTAGCGGGAGGGCCTAATGAGCAGTTCTTC.

The CDR3 coding sequence is TGTGCCAGTAGTATAGATTGGAGGGGCCAGCCCCAGCATTTT. Its protein is CASSIDWRGQPQHF. The chain uses TRBV19 and TRBJ1-5; weak D call: TRBD1 (5 bases). CDR1 is LNHDA, CDR2 SQIVND, per germline (reference sequence). With 0 bases removed from V and 7 bases from J, the gap between germline ends came to 10 bases. This CDR3 is 14 amino acids long.

This clonotype has ten or more counts. V is TRBV3-1 and J is TRBJ2-1; 14 bases map to TRBD2. The CDR3 runs to 22 residues. V lost 1 base and J lost 8; bases outside the gene matches: 22. The V gene's germline CDR1 is LGHDT and CDR2 YNNKEL (reference sequence). The CDR3 sequence is CASSQVTNTRLTSGRAGDEQFF. CDR3 sequence (DNA): TGTGCCAGCAGCCAAGTCACCAACACCCGACTGACTAGCGGGAGGGCCGGGGATGAGCAGTTCTTC.

This clonotype was found many times. The chain recombines TRBV27 with TRBJ1-2, with D possibly being TRBD1 (6 bases). Per the germline V gene, CDR1 is MNHEY and CDR2 is SMNVEV (reference sequence). Trimming took 8 bases from V and 4 from J, leaving 14 bases between them. This CDR3 comprises 13 residues. CDR3 sequence reads: CASSGAPGYGYTF. The CDR3 region has the DNA TGTGCCAGCTCAGGGGCACCGGGCTATGGCTACACCTTC.

In this sample, this clonotype turned up many times. The V call is TRBV30, the J call TRBJ1-1; D is uncertain. Germline assignment: CDR1 GTSNPN and CDR2 SVGIG (reference sequence). Trimming stripped 1 base from V and 5 bases from J, with 8 bases between. The CDR3 sequence is 12 residues long. The CDR3 sequence: CAWSAPGTEAFF. DNA of the CDR3: TGTGCCTGGAGTGCTCCTGGAACTGAAGCTTTCTTT.

Concerning this clonotype: This likely reflects a read error, since a far larger clone is one base away. The chain has TRBV7-8 and TRBJ2-1, with D tentatively TRBD1 (6 bases). The CDR3 has 14 amino acids. CDR1 and CDR2 from the germline V gene are SGHVS and FQNEAQ. V was cut by 1 base and J by 13 bases, with 17 bases left in between. The DNA for the CDR3 is TGTGCCAGCAGCTTAGTTGGGGGCACCGAGACCCAGTTCTTC. Residues: CASSLVGGTETQFF.

This clonotype was detected many times. The chain uses TRBV6-2 or TRBV6-3 and TRBJ2-1; TRBD2 agrees at 9 bases. The CDR3 is 14 residues long. J gave up 8 bases and V 2 bases, and 4 bases lay outside the gene matches. Germline V gene sequence: CDR1 MNHEY, CDR2 SVGEGT. The CDR3 bases are TGTGCCAGCAGTTACGCGGGAGGGGGTGATGAGCAGTTCTTC. This codes for CASSYAGGGDEQFF.

In the case of this clonotype: This could be a read error, since a much larger clone is one nucleotide away. The chain is built from TRBV18 and TRBJ2-1, with 8 bases that match TRBD1. The germline CDR1 and CDR2 sequences are KGHSH and LQKENI. Trimming took 5 bases from V and 8 from J; bases not matched to a gene: 5. This CDR3 is 13 amino acids long. The CDR3, as DNA: TGTGCCAGCTCATGTCCAGGGGGCTATGAGCAGTTCTTC. This translates into CASSCPGGYEQFF. The full variable domain, in which reference TRBV18 and TRBJ2-1 provide the parts outside the CDR3, is NAGVMQNPRHLVRRRGQEARLRCSPMKGHSHVYWYRQLPEEGLKFMVYLQKENIIDESGMPKERFSAEFPKEGPSILRIQQVVRGDSAAYFCASSCPGGYEQFFGPGTRLTVL.